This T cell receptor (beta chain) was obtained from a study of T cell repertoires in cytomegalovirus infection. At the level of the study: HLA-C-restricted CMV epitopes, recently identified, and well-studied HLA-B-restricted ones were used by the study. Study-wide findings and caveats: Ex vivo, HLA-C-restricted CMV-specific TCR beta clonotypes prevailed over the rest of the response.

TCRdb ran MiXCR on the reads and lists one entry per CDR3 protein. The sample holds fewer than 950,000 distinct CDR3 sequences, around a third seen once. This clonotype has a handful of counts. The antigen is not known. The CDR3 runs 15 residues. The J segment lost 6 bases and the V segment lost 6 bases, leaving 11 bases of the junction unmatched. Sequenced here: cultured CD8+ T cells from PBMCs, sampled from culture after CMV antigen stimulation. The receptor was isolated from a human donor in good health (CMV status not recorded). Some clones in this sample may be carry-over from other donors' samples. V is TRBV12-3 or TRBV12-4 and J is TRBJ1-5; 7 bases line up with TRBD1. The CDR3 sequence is CASRDPTGSGQPQHF. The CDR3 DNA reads TGTGCCAGCAGAGATCCGACAGGGTCCGGTCAGCCCCAGCATTTT.